This TCR beta chain came from a study of radiotherapy plus CTLA-4 blockade in lung cancer. Study results and limitations: Early blood T cell clone changes and increased post-radiation serum interferon-beta were reportedly the strongest response predictors. In blood, tumor-derived TCR clones expanded after radiotherapy plus ipilimumab.

V lost 2 bases and J lost 3, with 12 bases in between. This CDR3 spans 14 amino acids. Per the germline V gene, CDR1 is GTSNPN and CDR2 is SVGIG (reference sequence). Of note for this clone: Its antigen is not identified.

This table comes from immunoSEQ multiplex PCR, and its TCRdb copy is limited to in-frame clones, with some not included. The sample lists about 32,000 clones, roughly four fifths occurring once. The sequence derives from a human donor with non-small cell lung cancer that progressed on radiotherapy plus ipilimumab. This sample comprised peripheral blood, obtained from a patient treated with radiotherapy plus ipilimumab. V and J are TRBV30 and TRBJ2-3; possibly TRBD1 for D (6 bases). CDR3 region: CAWSSYRETDTQYF. The CDR3 coding sequence is TGTGCCTGGAGTTCCTACAGGGAGACAGATACGCAGTATTTT.